Following are 3 T cell receptor beta chains from one sample sequenced in a study of identical twins. MiXCR was run by TCRdb on the 5' RACE reads, yielding one entry per CDR3 protein. The sample shows around 550,000 distinct CDR3 sequences, roughly 15% of them seen only once. Another study also made use of these data, one on yellow fever vaccine responses in identical twins.

Sequenced input: CD4+ T cells sorted from blood. Receptor source: a woman under 30 in good health.

The CDR3 is CASSLRQGEETQYF. CDR3 nucleotides: TGTGCCAGCAGCTTGCGACAGGGGGAGGAGACCCAGTACTTC. This chain connects TRBV5-5 to TRBJ2-5, with 9 bases matching TRBD1. Losses at the gene ends were 1 base for V and 5 bases for J; bases not matched to a gene: 3. The CDR3 extends over 14 amino acids. Germline V gene lookup returns CDR1 SGHKS and CDR2 YYEKEE (reference sequence).

This clonotype was observed a few times. The chain joins TRBV10-3 to TRBJ2-3; 11 positions match TRBD2. Germline V lookup: CDR1 ENHRY, CDR2 SYGVKD. This CDR3 is 16 amino acids long. J gave up 2 bases and V 7 bases, and 8 bases lay outside the gene matches. The CDR3 bases are TGTGCCATCATGGCGGCGACTAGCGGGATCACAGATACGCAGTATTTT. Translating gives CAIMAATSGITDTQYF.

The CDR3 region has the DNA TGTGCCAGCAGTACGAACCCCGGGGGGTTGGCCGGGGAGCTGTTTTTT. This sequence encodes CASSTNPGGLAGELFF. The chain employs TRBV6-1 and TRBJ2-2, with 7 nucleotides matching TRBD2. Germline V CDR1 and CDR2: MNHNS, SASEGT. Trimming took 5 bases from V and 6 from J; bases not matched to a gene: 12. The CDR3 is made up of 16 amino acids.